A single sample is the source of the 12 T cell receptor beta chains below, sequenced in a study of Tregs in tolerant kidney transplant recipients. Measured with immunoSEQ multiplex PCR; TCRdb has only the in-frame clones, and not every one. The data contain just under 65,000 clones, more than 95% of them singletons. The source was Tregs from blood, collected before the transplant. The receptors derive from a human donor who received a combined kidney and bone marrow transplant.

In this sample, this clone turned up once. The chain joins TRBV10-3 to TRBJ1-1, with 8 nucleotides matching TRBD1. Losses at the gene ends were 10 bases for V and 0 bases for J; bases not matched to a gene: 4. This CDR3 has 13 residues. Germline loops: CDR1 ENHRY, CDR2 SYGVKD. Here the CDR3 reads CASCRGLNTEAFF. CDR3 in DNA: TGTGCCAGCTGCAGGGGGCTGAACACTGAAGCTTTCTTT.

The chain recombines TRBV11-3 with TRBJ1-1, with TRBD1 matching over 7 bases. The CDR3 is 13 amino acids. Germline CDR1 and CDR2: SGHNT and YENEEA. The J segment lost 5 bases and the V segment lost 5 bases, leaving 5 bases of the junction unmatched. For the CDR3, the DNA is TGTGCCAGCAGCCCCTACAGGGGAACTGAAGCTTTCTTT. Translating it yields CASSPYRGTEAFF.

This clone was counted a single time. The chain combines TRBV19 with TRBJ1-4, with 9 nucleotides matching TRBD1. The CDR3 is 15 amino acids. J lost 7 bases, V lost 6 bases, and 9 bases had no gene match. CDR1 and CDR2 from the germline V gene are LNHDA and SQIVND (reference sequence). The CDR3 DNA reads as TGTGCCAGTAGCAATTGGGACAGGGAGGGTGAAAAACTGTTTTTT. It specifies CASSNWDREGEKLFF.

This clone was seen at least ten times. The chain is built from TRBV19 and TRBJ1-2; 7 bases map to TRBD1. After removal of 4 bases from V and 5 bases from J, the junction contained 4 bases not matched to a gene. The CDR3 has 13 amino acids. Germline loops: CDR1 LNHDA, CDR2 SQIVND (reference sequence). The CDR3 sequence: CASSTPRGYGYTF. CDR3 nucleotide sequence: TGTGCCAGTAGTACCCCCAGGGGGTATGGCTACACCTTC.

The chain joins TRBV29-1 to TRBJ1-2, with 8 positions matching TRBD1. The V segment lost 6 bases and the J segment 7 bases; nucleotides outside the gene matches: 4. Germline V gives CDR1 SQVTM, CDR2 ANQGSEA. This CDR3 comprises 11 residues. As DNA, the CDR3 is TGCAGCGTCGCAGGGGGCTCTGGCTACACCTTC. As protein: CSVAGGSGYTF.

The CDR3 loop reads CASSLVAGLLDTEAFF. The CDR3 nucleotides are TGCGCCAGCAGCTTGGTGGCAGGGCTACTGGACACTGAAGCTTTCTTT. The J gene is TRBJ1-1, the V gene TRBV5-1; D may be TRBD1 (5 bases). The CDR3 spans 16 residues. V lost 0 bases and J 3 bases, leaving 15 bases between the germline ends. The V gene's germline CDR1 is SGHRS and CDR2 YFSETQ.

The chain's CDR3 is CASSLGVRGLDTQYF. CDR3 DNA: TGCGCCAGCAGCTTGGGTGTCAGGGGTCTCGATACGCAGTATTTT. The genes are TRBV5-1 and TRBJ2-3; possibly TRBD1 for D (6 bases). Trimming cost V 0 bases and J 6 bases, with 14 bases left between them. The CDR3 has 15 residues. Germline V gene lookup returns CDR1 SGHRS and CDR2 YFSETQ.

The V gene is TRBV11-3, the J gene TRBJ2-7; 9 nucleotides line up with TRBD1. This CDR3 has 15 amino acids. The trim removed 6 bases at V and 7 bases at J, leaving 13 bases unmatched. The V gene's germline CDR1 is SGHNT and CDR2 YENEEA. CDR3 in amino acids: CASSSPGQGIWEQYF. The CDR3 region has the DNA TGTGCCAGCAGTTCACCGGGACAGGGAATTTGGGAGCAGTACTTC.

The chain employs TRBV10-3 and TRBJ1-5; 10 bases are shared with TRBD1. There are 17 residues in the CDR3. Germline CDR1 reads ENHRY; CDR2 reads SYGVKD. Trimming removed 2 bases from V and 6 bases from J; junction bases left unmatched: 10. Written as DNA, the CDR3 is TGTGCCATCAGTGAGAGGGACAGGGGAAGAGGTGGTCAGCCCCAGCATTTT. Translation: CAISERDRGRGGQPQHF.

This clone appeared a single time. The DNA of the CDR3 is TGTGCCAGCAGCCCGGTAGGGGGGGGCCGAAACAATGAGCAGTTCTTC. It translates to CASSPVGGGRNNEQFF. This chain links TRBV7-3 with TRBJ2-1; D perhaps matches TRBD2 (7 bases). In germline, CDR1 is SGHTA, CDR2 FQGTGA. This CDR3 is built from 16 residues. Trimming shortened V by 5 bases and J by 5 bases, and 19 bases separated the two germline ends.

The rearrangement links TRBV19 to TRBJ1-4, with 7 bases fitting TRBD1. This CDR3 comprises 15 residues. CDR1 and CDR2 from the germline V gene are LNHDA and SQIVND (reference sequence). Trimming at V came to 6 bases and at J to 5 bases, leaving 9 bases not matched to a gene. The CDR3, as DNA: TGTGCCAGTAGACAGCCCAGGGGGGAGAATGAAAAACTGTTTTTT. The encoded protein is CASRQPRGENEKLFF.

The chain links TRBV29-1 to TRBJ2-3, with D possibly TRBD2 on 6 matching bases. This CDR3 has 14 residues. Per germline, CDR1 SQVTM and CDR2 ANQGSEA. V lost 6 bases and J lost 8, with 21 bases in between. The CDR3 nucleotides are TGCAGCGTAGGAACTAGCCGAGGCACTCGTACGCAGTATTTT. This sequence encodes CSVGTSRGTRTQYF.